This paragraph reports one T cell receptor (beta chain). No antigen is known for it. The record originates from a study of T cell repertoires in cytomegalovirus infection. Whole-study context: HLA-B-restricted CMV epitopes that are well studied, plus recently identified HLA-C-restricted ones, were used by the study. Findings and limits, study-wide: Of the TCR beta families, the public ones yielded a cumulative frequency that identified carriers of CMV plus the relevant HLA. Across the ex vivo response, the dominant clonotypes were HLA-C-restricted CMV-specific TCR beta clonotypes.

There are 16 residues in the CDR3. Germline values: CDR1 SGHTA, CDR2 FQGNSA. V was cut by 4 bases and J by 0 bases, with 16 bases left in between. One entry per CDR3 protein, called by TCRdb with MiXCR from the reads. The data show fewer than 650,000 distinct CDR3 sequences, 40% seen once. The chain joins TRBV7-2 to TRBJ2-7; a weak D match, TRBD2 (6 bases). The sequenced sample was cultured PBMCs, obtained from culture after CMV antigen stimulation. This sequence originates from a human donor in good health (CMV status not recorded). Some clones in this sample may be carry-over from other donors' samples. CDR3 sequence: CASSSWGVLSSYEQYF. CDR3 sequence (DNA): TGTGCCAGCAGCTCTTGGGGGGTTTTGAGCTCCTACGAGCAGTACTTC. The whole variable domain, filled in from reference TRBV7-2 and TRBJ2-7, reads GAGVSQSPSNKVTEKGKDVELRCDPISGHTALYWYRQSLGQGLEFLIYFQGNSAPDKSGLPSDRFSAERTGGSVSTLTIQRTQQEDSAVYLCASSSWGVLSSYEQYFGPGTRLTVT.